Listed here are 3 T cell receptor beta chains from one sample, sequenced in a study of T cells after yellow fever vaccination. Each CDR3 protein is one row after TCRdb ran MiXCR on the 5' RACE reads. The sample has 110,000 or so distinct CDR3 sequences, more than 5.5% seen once. This material consisted of CD4+ T cells sorted from PBMCs, taken 35 to 50 days after the first yellow fever vaccination. The receptors originated from a man younger than 35 who received the YFV17D yellow fever vaccine.

This clonotype was seen more than once but under ten times. The CDR3 spells CASSMGPGQAYSNQPQHF. CDR3 coding DNA: TGTGCCAGTAGTATGGGTCCAGGGCAAGCCTATAGCAATCAGCCCCAGCATTTT. This chain links TRBV19 with TRBJ1-5; maybe TRBD1 (5 bases). Trimming took 3 bases from V and 0 from J, leaving 18 bases between them. Per germline, CDR1 LNHDA and CDR2 SQIVND (reference sequence). This CDR3 is built from 18 residues.

DNA for the CDR3: TGTGCCAGCAGCCCGGGACGCTACTACTGCTACACCTTC. Protein: CASSPGRYYCYTF. The chain combines TRBV5-5 with TRBJ1-2, with D possibly being TRBD1 (5 bases). The CDR3 contains 13 residues. V was pared by 4 bases and J by 9 bases, with 16 bases between. The germline V gene has CDR1 SGHKS and CDR2 YYEKEE (reference sequence).

This clonotype was seen ten or more times. The V call is TRBV7-2, the J call TRBJ1-1; D is undetermined. This CDR3 contains 12 residues. V was clipped by 6 bases and J by 1 base, with 6 bases between them. Germline CDR1 reads SGHTA; CDR2 reads FQGNSA. The chain's CDR3 is CASRAWNTEAFF. DNA of the CDR3: TGTGCCAGCAGAGCCTGGAACACTGAAGCTTTCTTT. Looking up the rest from reference TRBV7-2 and TRBJ1-1 gives the full variable domain: GAGVSQSPSNKVTEKGKDVELRCDPISGHTALYWYRQSLGQGLEFLIYFQGNSAPDKSGLPSDRFSAERTGGSVSTLTIQRTQQEDSAVYLCASRAWNTEAFFGQGTRLTVV.